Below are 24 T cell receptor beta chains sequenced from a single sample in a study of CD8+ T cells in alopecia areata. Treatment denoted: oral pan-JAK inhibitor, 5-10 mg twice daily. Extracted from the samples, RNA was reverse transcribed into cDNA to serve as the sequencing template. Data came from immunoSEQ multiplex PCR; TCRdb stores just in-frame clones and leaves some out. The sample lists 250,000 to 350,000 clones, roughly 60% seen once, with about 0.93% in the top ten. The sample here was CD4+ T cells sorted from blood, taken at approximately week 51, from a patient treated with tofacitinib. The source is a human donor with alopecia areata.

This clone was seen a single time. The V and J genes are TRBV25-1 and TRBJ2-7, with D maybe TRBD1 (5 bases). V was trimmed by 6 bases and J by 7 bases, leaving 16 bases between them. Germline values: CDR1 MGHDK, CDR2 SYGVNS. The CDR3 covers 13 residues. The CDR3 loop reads CASSDQGSREQYF. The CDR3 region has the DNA TGTGCCAGCAGCGACCAGGGTTCGCGAGAGCAGTACTTC.

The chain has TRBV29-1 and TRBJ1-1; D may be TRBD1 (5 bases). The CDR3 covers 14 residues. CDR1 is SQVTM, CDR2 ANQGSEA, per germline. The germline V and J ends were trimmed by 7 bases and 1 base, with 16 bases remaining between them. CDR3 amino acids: CSGLLVRANTEAFF. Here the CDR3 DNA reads TGCAGCGGGCTCCTAGTCAGGGCGAACACTGAAGCTTTCTTT.

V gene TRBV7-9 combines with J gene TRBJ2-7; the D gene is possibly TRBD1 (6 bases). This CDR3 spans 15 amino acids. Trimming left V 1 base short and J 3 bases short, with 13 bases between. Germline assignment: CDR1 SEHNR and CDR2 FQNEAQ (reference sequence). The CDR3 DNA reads TGTGCCAGCAGCTTAGTTGGGGACAAAGACTACGAGCAGTACTTC. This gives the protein CASSLVGDKDYEQYF. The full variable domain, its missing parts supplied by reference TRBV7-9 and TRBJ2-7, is DTGVSQNPRHKITKRGQNVTFRCDPISEHNRLYWYRQTLGQGPEFLTYFQNEAQLEKSRLLSDRFSAERPKGSFSTLEIQRTEQGDSAMYLCASSLVGDKDYEQYFGPGTRLTVT.

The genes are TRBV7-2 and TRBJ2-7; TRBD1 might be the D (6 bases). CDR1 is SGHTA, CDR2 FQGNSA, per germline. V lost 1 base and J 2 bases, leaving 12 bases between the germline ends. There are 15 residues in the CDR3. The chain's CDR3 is CASSLVPAGAYEQYF. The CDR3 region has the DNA TGTGCCAGCAGCTTAGTCCCCGCAGGGGCCTACGAGCAGTACTTC. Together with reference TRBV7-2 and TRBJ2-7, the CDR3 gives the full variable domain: GAGVSQSPSNKVTEKGKDVELRCDPISGHTALYWYRQSLGQGLEFLIYFQGNSAPDKSGLPSDRFSAERTGGSVSTLTIQRTQQEDSAVYLCASSLVPAGAYEQYFGPGTRLTVT.

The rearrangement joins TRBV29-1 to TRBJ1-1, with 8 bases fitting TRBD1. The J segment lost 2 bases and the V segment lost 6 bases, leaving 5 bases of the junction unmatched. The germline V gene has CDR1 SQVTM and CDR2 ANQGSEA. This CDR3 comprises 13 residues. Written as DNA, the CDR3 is TGCAGCGTCTCGACAGGGGTAAACACTGAAGCTTTCTTT. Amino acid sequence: CSVSTGVNTEAFF.

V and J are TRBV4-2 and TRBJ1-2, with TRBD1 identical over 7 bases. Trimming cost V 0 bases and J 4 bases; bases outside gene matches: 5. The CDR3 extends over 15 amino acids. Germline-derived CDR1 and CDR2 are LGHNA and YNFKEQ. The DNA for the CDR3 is TGTGCCAGCAGCCAAGAGGACAGGTCCTTCTATGGCTACACCTTC. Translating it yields CASSQEDRSFYGYTF.

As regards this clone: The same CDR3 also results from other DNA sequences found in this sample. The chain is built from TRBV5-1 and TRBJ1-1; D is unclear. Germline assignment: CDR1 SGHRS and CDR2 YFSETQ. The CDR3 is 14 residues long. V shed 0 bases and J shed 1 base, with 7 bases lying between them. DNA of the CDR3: TGCGCCAGCAGCTTGGCGGGAGGGAACACTGAAGCTTTCTTT. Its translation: CASSLAGGNTEAFF.

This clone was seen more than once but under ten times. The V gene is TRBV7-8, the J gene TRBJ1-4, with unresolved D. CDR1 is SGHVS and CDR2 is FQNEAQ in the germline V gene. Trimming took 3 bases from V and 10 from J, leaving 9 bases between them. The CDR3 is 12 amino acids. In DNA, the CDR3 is TGTGCCAGCAGCTTGAGCGGGAGAAAACTGTTTTTT. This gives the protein CASSLSGRKLFF. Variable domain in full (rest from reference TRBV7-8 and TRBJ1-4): GAGVSQSPRYKVAKRGQDVALRCDPISGHVSLFWYQQALGQGPEFLTYFQNEAQLDKSGLPSDRFFAERPEGSVSTLKIQRTQQEDSAVYLCASSLSGRKLFFGSGTQLSVL.

CDR3 bases: TGCAGCGTTGAGTGGGCCGGAGATACGCAGTATTTT. Its protein is CSVEWAGDTQYF. The chain carries TRBV29-1 and TRBJ2-3; D not certain. Trimming cost V 3 bases and J 5 bases, with 9 bases left between them. Germline CDR1 reads SQVTM; CDR2 reads ANQGSEA. The CDR3 runs to 12 residues.

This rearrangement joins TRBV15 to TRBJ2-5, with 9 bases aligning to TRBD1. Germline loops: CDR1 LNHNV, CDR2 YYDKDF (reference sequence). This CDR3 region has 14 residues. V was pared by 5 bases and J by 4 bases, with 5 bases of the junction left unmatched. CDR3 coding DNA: TGTGCCACCAGCCCAGGACAGGGGAGAGAGACCCAGTACTTC. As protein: CATSPGQGRETQYF.

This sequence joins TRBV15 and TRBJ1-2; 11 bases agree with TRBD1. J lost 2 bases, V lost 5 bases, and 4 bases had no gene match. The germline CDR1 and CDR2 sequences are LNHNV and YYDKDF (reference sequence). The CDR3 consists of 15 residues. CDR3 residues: CATSPRTGGNYGYTF. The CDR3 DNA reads TGTGCCACCAGCCCCCGGACAGGGGGCAACTATGGCTACACCTTC.

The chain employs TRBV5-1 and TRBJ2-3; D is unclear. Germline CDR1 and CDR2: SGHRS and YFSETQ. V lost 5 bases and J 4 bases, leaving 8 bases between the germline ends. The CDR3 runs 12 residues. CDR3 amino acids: CASRRESDTQYF. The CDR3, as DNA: TGCGCCAGCAGAAGGGAATCAGATACGCAGTATTTT.

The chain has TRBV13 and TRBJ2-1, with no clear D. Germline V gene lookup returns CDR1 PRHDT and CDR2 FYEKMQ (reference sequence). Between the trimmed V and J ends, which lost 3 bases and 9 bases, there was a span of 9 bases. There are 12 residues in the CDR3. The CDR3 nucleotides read TGTGCCAGCAGCTTGGAGCTGCGTGAGCAGTTCTTC. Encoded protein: CASSLELREQFF.

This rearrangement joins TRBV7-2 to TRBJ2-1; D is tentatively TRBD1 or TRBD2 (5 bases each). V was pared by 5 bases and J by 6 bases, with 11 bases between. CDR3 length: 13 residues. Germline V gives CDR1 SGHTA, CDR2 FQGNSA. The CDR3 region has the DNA TGTGCCAGCAGCCGGGGACCCGCCAATGAGCAGTTCTTC. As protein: CASSRGPANEQFF.

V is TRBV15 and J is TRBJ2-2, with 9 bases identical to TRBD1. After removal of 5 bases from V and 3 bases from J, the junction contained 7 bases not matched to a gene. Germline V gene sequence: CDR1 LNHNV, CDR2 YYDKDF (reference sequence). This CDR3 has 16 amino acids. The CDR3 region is CATSFGQGYDTGELFF. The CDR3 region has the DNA TGTGCCACCAGCTTCGGACAGGGGTACGACACCGGGGAGCTGTTTTTT.

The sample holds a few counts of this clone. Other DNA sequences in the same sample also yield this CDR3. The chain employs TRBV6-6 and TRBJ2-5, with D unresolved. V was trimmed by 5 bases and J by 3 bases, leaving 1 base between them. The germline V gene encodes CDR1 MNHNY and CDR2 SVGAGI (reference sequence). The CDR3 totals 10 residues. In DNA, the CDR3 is TGTGCCAGCAGTAAAGAGACCCAGTACTTC. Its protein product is CASSKETQYF.

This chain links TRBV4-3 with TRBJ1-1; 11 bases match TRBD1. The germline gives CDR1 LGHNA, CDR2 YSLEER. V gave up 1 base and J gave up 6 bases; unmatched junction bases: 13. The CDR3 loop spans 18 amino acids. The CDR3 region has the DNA TGCGCCAGCAGCCAAGTTCTCATCGGGACAGGGGGTTTCCCTGAAGCTTTCTTT. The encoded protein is CASSQVLIGTGGFPEAFF.

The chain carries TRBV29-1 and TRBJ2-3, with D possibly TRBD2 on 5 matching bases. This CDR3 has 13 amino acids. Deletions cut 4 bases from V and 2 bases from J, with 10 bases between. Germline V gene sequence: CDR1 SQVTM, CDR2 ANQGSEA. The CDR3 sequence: CSVAGKVTDTQYF. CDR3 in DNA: TGCAGCGTTGCGGGGAAGGTCACAGATACGCAGTATTTT.

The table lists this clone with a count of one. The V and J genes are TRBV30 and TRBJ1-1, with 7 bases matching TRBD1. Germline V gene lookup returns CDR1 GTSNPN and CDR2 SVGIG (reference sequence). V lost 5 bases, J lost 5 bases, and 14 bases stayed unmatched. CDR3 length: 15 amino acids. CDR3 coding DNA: TGTGCCTGGGCTCGACAGGGCTTTATAAATACTGAAGCTTTCTTT. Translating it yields CAWARQGFINTEAFF.

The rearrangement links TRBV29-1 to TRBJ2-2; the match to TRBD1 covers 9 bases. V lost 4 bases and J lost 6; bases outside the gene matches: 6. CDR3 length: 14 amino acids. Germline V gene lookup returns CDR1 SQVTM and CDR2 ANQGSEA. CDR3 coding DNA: TGCAGCGTTGCATGGGACAGGGTCCCCGGGGAGCTGTTTTTT. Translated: CSVAWDRVPGELFF.

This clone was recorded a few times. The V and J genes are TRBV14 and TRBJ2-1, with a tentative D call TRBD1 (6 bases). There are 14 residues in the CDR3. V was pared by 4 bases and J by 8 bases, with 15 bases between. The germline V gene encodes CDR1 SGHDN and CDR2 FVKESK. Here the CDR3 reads CASSRVNRDHEQFF. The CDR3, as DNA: TGTGCCAGCAGCCGGGTGAACAGGGACCATGAGCAGTTCTTC.

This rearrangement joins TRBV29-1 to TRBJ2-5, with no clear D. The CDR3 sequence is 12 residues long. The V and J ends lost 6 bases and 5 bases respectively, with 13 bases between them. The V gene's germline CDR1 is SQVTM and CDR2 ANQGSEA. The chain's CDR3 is CSVVDGSETQYF. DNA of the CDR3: TGCAGCGTCGTGGACGGCTCGGAGACCCAGTACTTC.

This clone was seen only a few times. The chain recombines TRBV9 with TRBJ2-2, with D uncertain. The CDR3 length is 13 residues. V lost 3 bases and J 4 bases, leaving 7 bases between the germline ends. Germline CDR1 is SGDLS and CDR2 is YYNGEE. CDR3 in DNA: TGTGCCAGCAGCGCCGCGAGCACCGGGGAGCTGTTTTTT. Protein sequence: CASSAASTGELFF.

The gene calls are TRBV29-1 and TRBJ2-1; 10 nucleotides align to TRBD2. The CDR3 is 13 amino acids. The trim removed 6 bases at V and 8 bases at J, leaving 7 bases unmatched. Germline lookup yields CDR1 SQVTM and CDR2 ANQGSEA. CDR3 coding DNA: TGCAGCGTGAGGCCTAGCGGGGGCTATGAGCAGTTCTTC. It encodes CSVRPSGGYEQFF.